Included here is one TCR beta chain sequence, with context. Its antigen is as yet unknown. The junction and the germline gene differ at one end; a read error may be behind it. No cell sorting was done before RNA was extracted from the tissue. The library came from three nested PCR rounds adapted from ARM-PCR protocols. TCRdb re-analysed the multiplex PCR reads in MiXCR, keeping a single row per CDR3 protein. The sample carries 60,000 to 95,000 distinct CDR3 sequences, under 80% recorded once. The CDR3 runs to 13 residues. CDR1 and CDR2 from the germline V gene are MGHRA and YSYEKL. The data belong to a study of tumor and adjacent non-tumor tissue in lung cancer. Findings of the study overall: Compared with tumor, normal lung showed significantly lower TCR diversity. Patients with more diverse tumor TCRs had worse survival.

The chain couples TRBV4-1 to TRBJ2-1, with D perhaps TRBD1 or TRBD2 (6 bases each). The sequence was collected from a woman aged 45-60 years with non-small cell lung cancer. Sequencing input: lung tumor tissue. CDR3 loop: CTSSQKGDSEQLF. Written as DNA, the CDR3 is TGCACCAGCAGCCAAAAGGGGGACTCTGAGCAGTTATTC.